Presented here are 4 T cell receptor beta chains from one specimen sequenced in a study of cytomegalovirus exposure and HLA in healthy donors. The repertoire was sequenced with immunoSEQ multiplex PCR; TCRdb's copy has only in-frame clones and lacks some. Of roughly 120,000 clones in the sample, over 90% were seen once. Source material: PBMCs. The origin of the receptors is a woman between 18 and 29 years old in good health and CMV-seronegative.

The CDR3 loop is CASSPSGTPEQYF. The CDR3 DNA reads TGTGCCAGCTCACCAAGCGGGACACCCGAGCAGTACTTC. The chain carries TRBV18 and TRBJ2-7, with D tentatively TRBD2 (7 bases). The V gene lost 2 bases and the J gene lost 6 bases, with 11 bases spanning the gap. CDR3 length: 13 residues. The germline V gene encodes CDR1 KGHSH and CDR2 LQKENI.

This CDR3 reads CASSTGLAVRSSYEQYF. CDR3 nucleotides: TGTGCCAGCAGCACGGGACTAGCGGTAAGGAGCTCCTACGAGCAGTACTTC. This sequence joins TRBV28 and TRBJ2-7; 11 bases align to TRBD2. Trimming cost V 6 bases and J 0 bases; bases outside gene matches: 10. CDR3 length: 17 residues. CDR1 MDHEN and CDR2 SYDVKM come from the germline V gene.

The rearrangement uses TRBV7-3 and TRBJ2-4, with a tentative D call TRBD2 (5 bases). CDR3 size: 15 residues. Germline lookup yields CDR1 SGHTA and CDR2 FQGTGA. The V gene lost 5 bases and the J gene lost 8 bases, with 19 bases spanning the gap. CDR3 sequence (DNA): TGTGCCAGCAGCCACCTTAAGGAGGTCCGGGACATTCAGTACTTC. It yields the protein CASSHLKEVRDIQYF.

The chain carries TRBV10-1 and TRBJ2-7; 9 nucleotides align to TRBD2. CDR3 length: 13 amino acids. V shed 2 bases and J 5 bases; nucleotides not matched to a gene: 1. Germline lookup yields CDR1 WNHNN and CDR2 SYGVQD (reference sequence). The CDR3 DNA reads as TGCGCCAGCAGTGAGGCGGGGGGGGACGAGCAGTACTTC. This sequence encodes CASSEAGGDEQYF.